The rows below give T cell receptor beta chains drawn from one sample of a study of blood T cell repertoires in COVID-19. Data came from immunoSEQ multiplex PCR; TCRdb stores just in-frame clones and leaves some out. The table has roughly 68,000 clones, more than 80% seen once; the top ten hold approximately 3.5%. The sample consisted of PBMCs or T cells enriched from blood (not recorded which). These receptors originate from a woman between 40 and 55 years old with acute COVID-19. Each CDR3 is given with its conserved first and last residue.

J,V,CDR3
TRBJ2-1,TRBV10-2,CASSESTGPVSYNEQFF
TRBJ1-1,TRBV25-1,CASSDTRFTEAFF
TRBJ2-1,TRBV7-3,CASSKLAGPYNEQFF
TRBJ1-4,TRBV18,CASSLTLRGTNEKLFF
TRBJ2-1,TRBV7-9,CASSRTSGGNEQFF
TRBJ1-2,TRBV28,CASSSPGGPYGYTF
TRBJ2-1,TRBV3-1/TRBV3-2,CASSQGASGSYNEQFF
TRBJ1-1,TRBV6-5,CASRKTGLTEAFF
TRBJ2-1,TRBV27,CASSPRLAGDISSYNEQFF
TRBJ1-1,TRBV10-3,CAITRGPNTEAFF
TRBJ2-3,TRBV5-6,CASSLGTSRYTDTQYF
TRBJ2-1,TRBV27,CASSSLSYEQFF
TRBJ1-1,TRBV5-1,CASSLGGATGEAFF
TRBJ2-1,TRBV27,CASSFPPRSGSHSNEQFF
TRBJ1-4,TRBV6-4,CASSESPGESEKLFF
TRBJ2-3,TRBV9,CASSVGGSGSSEGTQYF
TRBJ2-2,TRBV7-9,CASSSAGTLVTGELFF
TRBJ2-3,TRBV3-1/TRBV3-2,CASSQGTLAGRRTDTQYF
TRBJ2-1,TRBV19,CASSGTGGGNEQFF
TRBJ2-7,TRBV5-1,CASSVDWYEQYF
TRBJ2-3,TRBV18,CASSRAGGGTDTQYF
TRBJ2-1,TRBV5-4,CASSTDRGEQFF
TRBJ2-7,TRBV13,CASSLWGGGEQYF
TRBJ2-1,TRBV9,CASSVAGDSSPYNEQFF
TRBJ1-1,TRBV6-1,CASSESGPGTEAFF
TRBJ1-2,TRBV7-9,CASSLNQGHGGYTF
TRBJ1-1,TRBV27,CASSFGGANTEAFF
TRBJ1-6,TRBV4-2,CASSLTSDSGNSPLHF
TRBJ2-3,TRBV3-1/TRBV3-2,CASSQAPWGEGTDTQYF
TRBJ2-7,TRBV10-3,CAISQLRGGTYEQYF
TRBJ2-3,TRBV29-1,CSVERGLGRLAGEIDTQYF
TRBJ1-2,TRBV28,CASSFQGAIIYGYTF
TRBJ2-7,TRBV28,CASSPRLAGGYRYEQYF
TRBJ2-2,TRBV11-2,CASSFTKKTGELFF
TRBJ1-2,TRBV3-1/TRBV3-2,CASSPQGRLYGYTF
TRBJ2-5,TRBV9,CASSPYGQGIAQYF
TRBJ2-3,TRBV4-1,CASSQRLAGTDTQYF
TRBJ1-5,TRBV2,CASSEGGQGYQPQHF
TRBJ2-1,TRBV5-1,CASSPRGTSGTSAYNEQFF
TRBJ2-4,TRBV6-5,CASSLGGAVTNIQYF